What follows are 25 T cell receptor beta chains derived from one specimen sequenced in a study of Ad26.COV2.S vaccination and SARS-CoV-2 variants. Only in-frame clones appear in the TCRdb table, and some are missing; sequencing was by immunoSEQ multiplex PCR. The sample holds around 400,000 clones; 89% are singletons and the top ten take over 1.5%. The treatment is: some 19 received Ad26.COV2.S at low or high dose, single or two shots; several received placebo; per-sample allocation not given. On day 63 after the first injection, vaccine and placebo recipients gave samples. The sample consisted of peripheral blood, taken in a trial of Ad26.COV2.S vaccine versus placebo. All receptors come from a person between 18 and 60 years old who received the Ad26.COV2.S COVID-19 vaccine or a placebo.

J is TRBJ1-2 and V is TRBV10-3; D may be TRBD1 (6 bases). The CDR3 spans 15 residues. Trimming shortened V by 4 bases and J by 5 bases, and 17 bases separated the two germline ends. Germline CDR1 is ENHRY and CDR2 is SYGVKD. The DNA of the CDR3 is TGTGCCATCAGTGGCGTAGGGGGGCGTAGGTATGGCTACACCTTC. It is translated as CAISGVGGRRYGYTF.

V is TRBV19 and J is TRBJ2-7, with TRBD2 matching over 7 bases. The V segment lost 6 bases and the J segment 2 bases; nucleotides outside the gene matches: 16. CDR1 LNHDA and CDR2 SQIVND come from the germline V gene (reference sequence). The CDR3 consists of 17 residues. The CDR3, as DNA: TGTGCCAGTAGCCCACCGCCCCGCGGGAGTAGTACCTACGAGCAGTACTTC. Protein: CASSPPPRGSSTYEQYF.

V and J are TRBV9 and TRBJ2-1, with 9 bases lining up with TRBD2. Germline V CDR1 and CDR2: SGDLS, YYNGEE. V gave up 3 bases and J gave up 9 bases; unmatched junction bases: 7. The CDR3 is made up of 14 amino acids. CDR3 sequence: CASSDSGSRAEQFF. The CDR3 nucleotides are TGTGCCAGCAGCGATAGCGGGAGTAGGGCTGAGCAGTTCTTC.

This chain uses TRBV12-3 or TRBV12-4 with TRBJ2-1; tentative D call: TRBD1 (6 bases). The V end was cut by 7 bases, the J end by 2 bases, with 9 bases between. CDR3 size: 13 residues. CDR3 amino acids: CASKQGPYNEQFF. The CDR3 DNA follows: TGTGCCAGCAAACAGGGACCCTACAATGAGCAGTTCTTC.

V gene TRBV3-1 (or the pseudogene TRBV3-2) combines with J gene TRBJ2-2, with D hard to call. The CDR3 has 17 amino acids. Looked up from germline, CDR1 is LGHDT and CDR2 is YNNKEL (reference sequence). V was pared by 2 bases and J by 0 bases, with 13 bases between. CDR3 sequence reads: CASSQSSWVTNTGELFF. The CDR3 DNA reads TGTGCCAGCAGCCAATCATCTTGGGTAACGAACACCGGGGAGCTGTTTTTT.

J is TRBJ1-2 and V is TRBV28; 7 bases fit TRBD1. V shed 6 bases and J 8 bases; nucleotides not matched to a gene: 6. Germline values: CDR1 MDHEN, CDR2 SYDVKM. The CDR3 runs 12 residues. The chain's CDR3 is CASSLPGQGYTF. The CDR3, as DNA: TGTGCCAGCAGCCTTCCGGGACAGGGCTACACCTTC.

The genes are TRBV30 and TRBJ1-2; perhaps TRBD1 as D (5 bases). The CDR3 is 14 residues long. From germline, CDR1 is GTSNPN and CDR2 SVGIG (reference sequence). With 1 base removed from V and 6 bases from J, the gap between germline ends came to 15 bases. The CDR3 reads CAWSGQSPWDGYTF. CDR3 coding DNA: TGTGCCTGGAGTGGACAGTCCCCCTGGGATGGCTACACCTTC.

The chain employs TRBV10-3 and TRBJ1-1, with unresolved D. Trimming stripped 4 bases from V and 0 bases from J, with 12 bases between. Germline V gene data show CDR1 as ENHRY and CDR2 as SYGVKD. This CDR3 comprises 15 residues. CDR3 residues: CAISVGSSMNTEAFF. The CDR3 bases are TGTGCCATCAGTGTTGGCAGCTCCATGAACACTGAAGCTTTCTTT.

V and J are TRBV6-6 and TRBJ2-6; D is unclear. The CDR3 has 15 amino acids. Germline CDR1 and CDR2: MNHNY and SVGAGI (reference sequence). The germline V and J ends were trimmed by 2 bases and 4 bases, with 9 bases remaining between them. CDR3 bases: TGTGCCAGCAGTTACCCAGGATCCGGGGCCAACGTCCTGACTTTC. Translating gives CASSYPGSGANVLTF.

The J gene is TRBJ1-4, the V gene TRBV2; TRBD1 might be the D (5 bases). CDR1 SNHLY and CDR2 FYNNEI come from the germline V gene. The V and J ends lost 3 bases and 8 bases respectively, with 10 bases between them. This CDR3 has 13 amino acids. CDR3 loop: CASSDSGDEKLFF. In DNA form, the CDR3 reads TGTGCCAGCAGTGATTCGGGGGACGAAAAACTGTTTTTT.

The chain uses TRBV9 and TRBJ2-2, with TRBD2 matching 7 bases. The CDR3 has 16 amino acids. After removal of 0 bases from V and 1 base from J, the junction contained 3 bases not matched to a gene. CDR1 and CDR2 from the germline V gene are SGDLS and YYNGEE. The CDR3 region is CASSVGGGGNTGELFF. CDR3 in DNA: TGTGCCAGCAGCGTAGGCGGCGGGGGGAACACCGGGGAGCTGTTTTTT.

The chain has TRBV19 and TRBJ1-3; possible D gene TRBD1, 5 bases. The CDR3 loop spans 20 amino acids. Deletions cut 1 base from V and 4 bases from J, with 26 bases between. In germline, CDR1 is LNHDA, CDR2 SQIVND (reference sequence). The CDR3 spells CASSIAVVVQGGLSGNTIYF. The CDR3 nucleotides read TGTGCCAGTAGTATAGCTGTTGTGGTGCAGGGTGGACTATCCGGAAACACCATATATTTT. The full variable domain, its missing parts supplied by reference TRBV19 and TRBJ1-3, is DGGITQSPKYLFRKEGQNVTLSCEQNLNHDAMYWYRQDPGQGLRLIYYSQIVNDFQKGDIAEGYSVSREKKESFPLTVTSAQKNPTAFYLCASSIAVVVQGGLSGNTIYFGEGSWLTVV.

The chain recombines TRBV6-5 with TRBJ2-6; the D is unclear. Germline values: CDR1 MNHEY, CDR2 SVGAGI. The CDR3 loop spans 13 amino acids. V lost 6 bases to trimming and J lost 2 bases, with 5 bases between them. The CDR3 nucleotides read TGTGCCAGCAGGAGGACTGGGGCCAACGTCCTGACTTTC. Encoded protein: CASRRTGANVLTF.

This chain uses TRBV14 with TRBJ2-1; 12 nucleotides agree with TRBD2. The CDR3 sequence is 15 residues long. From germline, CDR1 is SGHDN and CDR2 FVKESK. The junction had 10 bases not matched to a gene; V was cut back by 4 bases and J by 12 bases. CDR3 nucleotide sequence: TGTGCCAGCAGCCTTGGGACTAGCGGGCCGGGGGGGCAGTTCTTC. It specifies CASSLGTSGPGGQFF.

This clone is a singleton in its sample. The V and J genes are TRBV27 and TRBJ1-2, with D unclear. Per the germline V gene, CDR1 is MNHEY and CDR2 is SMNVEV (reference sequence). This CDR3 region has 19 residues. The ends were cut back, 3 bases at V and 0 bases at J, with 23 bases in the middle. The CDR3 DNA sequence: TGTGCCAGCAGTTTTCCCGCTGGATTTGGCCCGGAAGCTAACTATGGCTACACCTTC. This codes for CASSFPAGFGPEANYGYTF.

The CDR3 here is CASSYSTGAQPQHF. The CDR3, as DNA: TGTGCCAGCAGTTACTCGACAGGGGCTCAGCCCCAGCATTTT. V gene TRBV6-2 or TRBV6-3 combines with J gene TRBJ1-5; 8 nucleotides agree with TRBD1. The length of the CDR3 is 14 residues. V shed 0 bases and J 6 bases; nucleotides not matched to a gene: 1. Per germline, CDR1 MNHEY and CDR2 SVGEGT.

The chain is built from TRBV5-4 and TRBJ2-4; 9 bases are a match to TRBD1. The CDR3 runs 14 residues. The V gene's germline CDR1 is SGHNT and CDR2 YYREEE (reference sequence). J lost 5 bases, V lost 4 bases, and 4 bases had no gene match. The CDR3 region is CASSLDRGENIQYF. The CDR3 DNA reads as TGTGCCAGCAGCCTGGACAGGGGAGAAAACATTCAGTACTTC.

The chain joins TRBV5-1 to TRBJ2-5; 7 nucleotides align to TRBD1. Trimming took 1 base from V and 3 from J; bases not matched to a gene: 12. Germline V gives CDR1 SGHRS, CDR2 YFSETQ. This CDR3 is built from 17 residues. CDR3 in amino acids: CASSLKEGAIGEETQYF. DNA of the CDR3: TGCGCCAGCAGCTTGAAAGAGGGGGCCATAGGCGAAGAGACCCAGTACTTC.

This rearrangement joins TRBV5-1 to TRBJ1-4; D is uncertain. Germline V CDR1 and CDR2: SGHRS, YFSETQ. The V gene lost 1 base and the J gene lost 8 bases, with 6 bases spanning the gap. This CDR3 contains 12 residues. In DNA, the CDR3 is TGCGCCAGCAGCTTGACAGCGGAAAAACTGTTTTTT. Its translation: CASSLTAEKLFF.

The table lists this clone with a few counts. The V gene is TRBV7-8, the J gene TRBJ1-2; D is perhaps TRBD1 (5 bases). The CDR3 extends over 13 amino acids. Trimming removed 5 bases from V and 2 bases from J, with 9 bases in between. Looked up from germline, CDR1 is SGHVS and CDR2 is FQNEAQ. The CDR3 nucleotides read TGTGCCAGCAGCATGGGACCAAACTATGGCTACACCTTC. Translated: CASSMGPNYGYTF.

CDR3 in amino acids: CASSPSGAANYGYTF. The DNA for the CDR3 is TGTGCCAGCAGCCCATCTGGGGCCGCTAACTATGGCTACACCTTC. The chain uses TRBV3-1 (or the pseudogene TRBV3-2) and TRBJ1-2; weak D call: TRBD1 (5 bases). The CDR3 is 15 amino acids. Germline CDR1 LGHDT, CDR2 YNNKEL (reference sequence). Trimming left V 4 bases short and J 0 bases short, with 12 bases between.

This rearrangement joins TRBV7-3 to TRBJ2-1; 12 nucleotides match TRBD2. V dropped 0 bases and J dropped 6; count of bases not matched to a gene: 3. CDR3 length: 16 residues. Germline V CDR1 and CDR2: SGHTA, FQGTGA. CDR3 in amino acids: CASSLTASGRVNEQFF. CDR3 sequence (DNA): TGTGCCAGCAGCTTAACAGCTAGCGGGAGGGTCAATGAGCAGTTCTTC.

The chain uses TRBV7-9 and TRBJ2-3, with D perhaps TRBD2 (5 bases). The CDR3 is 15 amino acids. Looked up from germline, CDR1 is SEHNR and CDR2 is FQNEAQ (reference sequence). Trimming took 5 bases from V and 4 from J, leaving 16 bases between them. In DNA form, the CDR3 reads TGTGCCAGCAGCCAAGTAGCGTCCTCGGCAGATACGCAGTATTTT. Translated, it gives CASSQVASSADTQYF.

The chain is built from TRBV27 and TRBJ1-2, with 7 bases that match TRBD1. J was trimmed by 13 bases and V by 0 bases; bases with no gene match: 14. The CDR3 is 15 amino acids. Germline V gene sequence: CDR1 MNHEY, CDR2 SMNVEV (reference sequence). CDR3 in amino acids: CASSLSKGAGHPSTF. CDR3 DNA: TGTGCCAGCAGTTTATCGAAGGGGGCAGGCCACCCCTCCACCTTC.

CDR3 amino acids: CASSIRDRASPNYGYTF. The CDR3 DNA sequence: TGTGCCAGTAGTATTAGGGACAGGGCCTCTCCTAACTATGGCTACACCTTC. The chain links TRBV19 to TRBJ1-2; 9 positions agree with TRBD1. This CDR3 has 17 residues. V shed 3 bases and J 0 bases; nucleotides not matched to a gene: 8. Germline loops: CDR1 LNHDA, CDR2 SQIVND (reference sequence).